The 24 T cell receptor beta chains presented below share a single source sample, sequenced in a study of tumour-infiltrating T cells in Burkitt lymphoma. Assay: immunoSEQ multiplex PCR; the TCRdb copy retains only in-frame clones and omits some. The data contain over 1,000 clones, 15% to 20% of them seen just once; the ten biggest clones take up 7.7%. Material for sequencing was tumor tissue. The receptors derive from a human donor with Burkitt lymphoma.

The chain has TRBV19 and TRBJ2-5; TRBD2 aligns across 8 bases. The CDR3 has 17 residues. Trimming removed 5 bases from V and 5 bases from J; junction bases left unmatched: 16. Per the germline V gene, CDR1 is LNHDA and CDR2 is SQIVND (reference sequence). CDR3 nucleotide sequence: TGTGCCAGTAGTGAGGGGACCAGCTCCGGGGGGGTGGAGACCCAGTACTTC. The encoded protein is CASSEGTSSGGVETQYF.

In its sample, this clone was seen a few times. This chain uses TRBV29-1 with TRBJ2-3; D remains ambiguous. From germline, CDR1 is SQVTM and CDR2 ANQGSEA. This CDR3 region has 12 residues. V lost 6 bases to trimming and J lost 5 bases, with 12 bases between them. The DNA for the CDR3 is TGCAGCGTCGTCGCCCCAGAAGATACGCAGTATTTT. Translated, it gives CSVVAPEDTQYF.

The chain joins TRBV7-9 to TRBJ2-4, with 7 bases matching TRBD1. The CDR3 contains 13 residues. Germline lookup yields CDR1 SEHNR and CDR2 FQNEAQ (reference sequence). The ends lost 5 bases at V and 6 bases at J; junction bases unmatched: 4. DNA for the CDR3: TGTGCCAGCAGCCGACAGGGTGGAAACATTCAGTACTTC. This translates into CASSRQGGNIQYF.

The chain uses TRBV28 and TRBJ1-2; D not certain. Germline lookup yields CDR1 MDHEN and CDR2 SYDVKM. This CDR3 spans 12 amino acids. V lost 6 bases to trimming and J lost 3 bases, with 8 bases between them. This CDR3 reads CASRGRYYGYTF. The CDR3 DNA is TGTGCCAGCAGGGGCCGATACTATGGCTACACCTTC.

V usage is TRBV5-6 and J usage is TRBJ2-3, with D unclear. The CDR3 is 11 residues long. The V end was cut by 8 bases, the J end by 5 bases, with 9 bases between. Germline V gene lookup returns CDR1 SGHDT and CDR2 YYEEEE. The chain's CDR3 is CASKVGDTQYF. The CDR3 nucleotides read TGTGCCAGTAAGGTGGGAGATACGCAGTATTTT.

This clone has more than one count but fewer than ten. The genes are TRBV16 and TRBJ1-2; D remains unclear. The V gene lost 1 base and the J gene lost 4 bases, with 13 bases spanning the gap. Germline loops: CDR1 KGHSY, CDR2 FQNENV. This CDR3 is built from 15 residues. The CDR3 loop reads CASSQWVGRIYGYTF. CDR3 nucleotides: TGTGCCAGCAGCCAATGGGTTGGACGGATCTATGGCTACACCTTC.

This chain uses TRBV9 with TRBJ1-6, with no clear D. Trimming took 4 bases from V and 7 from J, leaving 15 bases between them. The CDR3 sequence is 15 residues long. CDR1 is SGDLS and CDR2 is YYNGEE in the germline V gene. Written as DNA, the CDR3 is TGTGCCAGCAGCTTAGAGGCTGCCTCCAATTCACCCCTCCACTTT. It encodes CASSLEAASNSPLHF.

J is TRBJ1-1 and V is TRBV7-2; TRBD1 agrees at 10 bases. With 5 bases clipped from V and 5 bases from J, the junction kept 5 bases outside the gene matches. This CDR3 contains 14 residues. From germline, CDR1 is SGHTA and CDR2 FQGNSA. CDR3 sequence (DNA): TGTGCCAGCAGCACTCGACAGGGGGCAACTGAAGCTTTCTTT. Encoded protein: CASSTRQGATEAFF.

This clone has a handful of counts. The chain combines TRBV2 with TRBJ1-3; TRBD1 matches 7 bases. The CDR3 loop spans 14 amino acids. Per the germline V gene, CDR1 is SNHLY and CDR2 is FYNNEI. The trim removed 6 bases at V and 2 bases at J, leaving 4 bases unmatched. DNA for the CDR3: TGTGCCAGCAGATATACAGGGGCTGGAAACACCATATATTTT. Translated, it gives CASRYTGAGNTIYF.

The CDR3 loop reads CSVEGPLRVEGYGYTF. The CDR3 nucleotides read TGCAGCGTTGAGGGGCCGCTGAGAGTGGAGGGCTATGGCTACACCTTC. The V gene is TRBV29-1, the J gene TRBJ1-2, with D perhaps TRBD1 (5 bases). The ends were cut back, 3 bases at V and 4 bases at J, with 21 bases in the middle. Germline lookup yields CDR1 SQVTM and CDR2 ANQGSEA. The CDR3 loop spans 16 amino acids.

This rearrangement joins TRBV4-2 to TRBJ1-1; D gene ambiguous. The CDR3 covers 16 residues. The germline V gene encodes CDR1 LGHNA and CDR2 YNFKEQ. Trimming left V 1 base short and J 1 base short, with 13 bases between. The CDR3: CASSQAGYGGNTEAFF. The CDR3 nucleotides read TGTGCCAGCAGCCAAGCGGGATACGGCGGGAACACTGAAGCTTTCTTT.

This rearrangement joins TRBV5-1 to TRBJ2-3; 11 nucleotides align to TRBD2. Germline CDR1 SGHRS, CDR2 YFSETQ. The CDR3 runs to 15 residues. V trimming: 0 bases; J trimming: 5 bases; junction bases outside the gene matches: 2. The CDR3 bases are TGCGCCAGCAGCTTGGCTAGCGGGGGGCTAGATACGCAGTATTTT. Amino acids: CASSLASGGLDTQYF.

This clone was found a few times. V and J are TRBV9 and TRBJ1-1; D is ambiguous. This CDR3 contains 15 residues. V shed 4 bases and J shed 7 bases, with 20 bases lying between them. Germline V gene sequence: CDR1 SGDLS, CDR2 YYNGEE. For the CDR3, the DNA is TGTGCCAGCAGCCCCGGTGGAGAATCTGGACTTGAAGCTTTCTTT. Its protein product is CASSPGGESGLEAFF.

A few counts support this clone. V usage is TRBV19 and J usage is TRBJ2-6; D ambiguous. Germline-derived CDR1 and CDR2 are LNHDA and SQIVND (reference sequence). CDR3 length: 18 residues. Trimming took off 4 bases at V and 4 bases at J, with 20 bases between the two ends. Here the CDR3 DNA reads TGTGCCAGTAGTACCCCGGGCCACTCGTCGTCAGGGGCCAACGTCCTGACTTTC. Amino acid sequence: CASSTPGHSSSGANVLTF.

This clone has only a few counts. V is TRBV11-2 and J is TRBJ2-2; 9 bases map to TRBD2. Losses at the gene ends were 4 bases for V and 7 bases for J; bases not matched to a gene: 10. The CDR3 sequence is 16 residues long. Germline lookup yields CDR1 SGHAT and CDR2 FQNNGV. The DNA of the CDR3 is TGTGCCAGCAGCTACGGACTTGCGGGGGGGATCGGGGAGCTGTTTTTT. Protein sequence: CASSYGLAGGIGELFF.

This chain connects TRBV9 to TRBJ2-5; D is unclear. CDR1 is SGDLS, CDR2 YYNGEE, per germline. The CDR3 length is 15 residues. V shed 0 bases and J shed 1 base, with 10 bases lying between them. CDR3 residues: CASSVGSGSQETQYF. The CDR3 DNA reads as TGTGCCAGCAGCGTAGGGTCCGGGTCCCAAGAGACCCAGTACTTC.

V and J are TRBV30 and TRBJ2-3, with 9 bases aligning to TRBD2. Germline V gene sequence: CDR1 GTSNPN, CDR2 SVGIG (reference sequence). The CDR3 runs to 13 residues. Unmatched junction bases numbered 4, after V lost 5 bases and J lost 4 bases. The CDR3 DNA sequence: TGTGCCTGGGCGGGGGGGGCCCCAGATACGCAGTATTTT. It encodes CAWAGGAPDTQYF.

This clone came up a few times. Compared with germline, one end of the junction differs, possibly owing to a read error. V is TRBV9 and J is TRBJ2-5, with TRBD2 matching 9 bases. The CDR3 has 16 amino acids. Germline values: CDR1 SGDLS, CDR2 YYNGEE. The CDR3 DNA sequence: TGTGCCAGCAGCGTGAGGGCTAGCGGGGACTGGGAGATCCAGTACTTC. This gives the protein CASSVRASGDWEIQYF.

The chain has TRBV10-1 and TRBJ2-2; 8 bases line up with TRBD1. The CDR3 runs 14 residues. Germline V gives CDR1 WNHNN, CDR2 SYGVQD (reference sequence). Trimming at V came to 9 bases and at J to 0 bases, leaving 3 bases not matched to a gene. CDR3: CASTGGTNTGELFF. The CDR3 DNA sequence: TGCGCCAGTACAGGGGGTACGAACACCGGGGAGCTGTTTTTT.

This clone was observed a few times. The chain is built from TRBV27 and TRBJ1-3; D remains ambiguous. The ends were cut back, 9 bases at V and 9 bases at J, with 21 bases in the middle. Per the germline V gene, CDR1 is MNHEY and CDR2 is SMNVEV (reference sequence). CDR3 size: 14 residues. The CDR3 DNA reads TGTGCCAGTAGTCCCGGACGCCCCATCACCACCATATATTTT. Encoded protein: CASSPGRPITTIYF.

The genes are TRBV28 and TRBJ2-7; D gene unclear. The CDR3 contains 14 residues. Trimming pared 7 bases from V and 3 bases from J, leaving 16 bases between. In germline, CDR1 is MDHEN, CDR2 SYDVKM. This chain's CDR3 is CASIGPHPLYEQYV. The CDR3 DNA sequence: TGTGCCAGCATTGGACCTCACCCCCTCTACGAGCAGTACGTC.

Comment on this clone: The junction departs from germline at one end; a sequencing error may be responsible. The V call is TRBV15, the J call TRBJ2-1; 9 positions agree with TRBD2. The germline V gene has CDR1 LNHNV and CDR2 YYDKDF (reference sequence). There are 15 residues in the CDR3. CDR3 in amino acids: CATSGERGAYNEQFF. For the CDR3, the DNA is TGTGCCACCAGCGGAGAGCGGGGGGCCTACAATGAGCAGTTCTTC.

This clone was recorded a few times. CDR3 amino acids: CASSRGGTEAFF. Written as DNA, the CDR3 is TGTGCCAGCAGCAGAGGGGGGACCGAAGCTTTCTTT. The gene calls are TRBV5-4 and TRBJ1-1; possible D gene TRBD1, 6 bases. The germline CDR1 and CDR2 sequences are SGHNT and YYREEE (reference sequence). The CDR3 length is 12 residues. V was cut by 4 bases and J by 8 bases, with 12 bases left in between.

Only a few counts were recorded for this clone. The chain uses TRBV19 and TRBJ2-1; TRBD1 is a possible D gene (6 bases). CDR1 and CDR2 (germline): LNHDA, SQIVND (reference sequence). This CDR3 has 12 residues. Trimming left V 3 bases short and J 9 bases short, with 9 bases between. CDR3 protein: CASSIRGREQFF. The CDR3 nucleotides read TGTGCCAGTAGTATCAGGGGACGTGAGCAGTTCTTC.